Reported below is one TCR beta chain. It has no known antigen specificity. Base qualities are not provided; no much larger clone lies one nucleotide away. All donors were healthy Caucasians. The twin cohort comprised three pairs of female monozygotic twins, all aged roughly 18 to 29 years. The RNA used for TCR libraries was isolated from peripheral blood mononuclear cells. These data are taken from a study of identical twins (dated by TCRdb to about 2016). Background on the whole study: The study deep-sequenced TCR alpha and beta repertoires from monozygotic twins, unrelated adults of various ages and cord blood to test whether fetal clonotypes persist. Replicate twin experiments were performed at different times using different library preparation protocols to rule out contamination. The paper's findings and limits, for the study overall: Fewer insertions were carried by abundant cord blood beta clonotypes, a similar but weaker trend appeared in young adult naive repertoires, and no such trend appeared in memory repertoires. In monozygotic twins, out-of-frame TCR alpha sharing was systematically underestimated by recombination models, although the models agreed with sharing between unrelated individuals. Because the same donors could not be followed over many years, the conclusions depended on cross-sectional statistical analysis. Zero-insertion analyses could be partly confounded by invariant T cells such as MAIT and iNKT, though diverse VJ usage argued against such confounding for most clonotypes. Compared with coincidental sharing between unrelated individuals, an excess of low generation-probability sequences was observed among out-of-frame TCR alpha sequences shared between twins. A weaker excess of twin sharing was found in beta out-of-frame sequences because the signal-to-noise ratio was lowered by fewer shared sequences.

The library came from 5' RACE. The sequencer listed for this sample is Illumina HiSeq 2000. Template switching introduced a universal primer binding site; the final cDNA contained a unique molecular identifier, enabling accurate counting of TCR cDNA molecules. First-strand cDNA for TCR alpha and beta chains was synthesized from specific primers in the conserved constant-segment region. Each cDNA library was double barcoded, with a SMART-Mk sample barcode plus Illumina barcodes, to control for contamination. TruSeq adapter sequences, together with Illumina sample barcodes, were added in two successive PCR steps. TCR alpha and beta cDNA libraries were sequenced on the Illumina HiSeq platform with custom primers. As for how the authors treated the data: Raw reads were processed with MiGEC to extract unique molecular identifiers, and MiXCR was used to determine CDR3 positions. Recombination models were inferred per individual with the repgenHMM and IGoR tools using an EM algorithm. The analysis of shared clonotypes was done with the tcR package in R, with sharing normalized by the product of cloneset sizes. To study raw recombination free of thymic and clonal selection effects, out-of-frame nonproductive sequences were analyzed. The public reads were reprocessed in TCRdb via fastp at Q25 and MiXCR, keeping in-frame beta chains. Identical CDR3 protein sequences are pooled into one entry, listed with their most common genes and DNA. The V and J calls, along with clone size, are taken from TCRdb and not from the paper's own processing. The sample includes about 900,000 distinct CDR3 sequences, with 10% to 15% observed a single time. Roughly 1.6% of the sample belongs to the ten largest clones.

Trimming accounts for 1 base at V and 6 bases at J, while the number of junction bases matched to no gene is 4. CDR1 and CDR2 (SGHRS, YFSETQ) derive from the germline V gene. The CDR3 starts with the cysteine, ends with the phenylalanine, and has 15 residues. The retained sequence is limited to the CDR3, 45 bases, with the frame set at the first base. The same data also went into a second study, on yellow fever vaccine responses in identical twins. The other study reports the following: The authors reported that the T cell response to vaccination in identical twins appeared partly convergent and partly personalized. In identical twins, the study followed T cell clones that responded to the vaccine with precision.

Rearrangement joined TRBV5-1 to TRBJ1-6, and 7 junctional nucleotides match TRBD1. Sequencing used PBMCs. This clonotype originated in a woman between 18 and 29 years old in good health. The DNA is TGCGCCAGCAGCTTGATACAGGGGCTTAATTCACCCCTCCACTTT. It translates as CASSLIQGLNSPLHF.